Listed here are 14 T cell receptor beta chains from one sample, sequenced in a study of CD8 T cells in Susac syndrome. With random hexamers, roughly 0.45 to 1 ug RNA was reverse transcribed. TCRdb processed the immunoSEQ multiplex PCR reads anew with MiXCR; each CDR3 protein has one entry. Of 130,000 to 150,000 distinct CDR3 sequences listed, roughly 95% are singletons. The material sequenced was CD4+ T cells from PBMCs. These receptors were obtained from a human donor in good health.

This chain uses TRBV18 with TRBJ1-1, with no clear D. Germline-derived CDR1 and CDR2 are KGHSH and LQKENI. This CDR3 spans 13 amino acids. V lost 6 bases and J lost 4, with 12 bases in between. The DNA for the CDR3 is TGTGCCAGCTCCCCAGTGGGGAGCACTGAAGCTTTCTTT. Translated, it gives CASSPVGSTEAFF.

The V gene is TRBV11-2, the J gene TRBJ1-5, with no clear D. This CDR3 region has 13 residues. V gave up 8 bases and J gave up 5 bases, with 13 bases separating them. CDR1 and CDR2 from the germline V gene are SGHAT and FQNNGV. The CDR3 nucleotides are TGTGCCAGCTCAAAGGGAGTAGATCAGCCCCAGCATTTT. Translated: CASSKGVDQPQHF. Full variable domain (rest looked up from reference TRBV11-2 and TRBJ1-5): EAGVAQSPRYKIIEKRQSVAFWCNPISGHATLYWYQQILGQGPKLLIQFQNNGVVDDSQLPKDRFSAERLKGVDSTLKIQPAKLEDSAVYLCASSKGVDQPQHFGDGTRLSIL.

The chain joins TRBV24-1 to TRBJ2-7; 10 nucleotides align to TRBD2. Trimming at V came to 6 bases and at J to 1 base, leaving 8 bases not matched to a gene. The CDR3 contains 16 residues. Germline V gene lookup returns CDR1 KGHDR and CDR2 SFDVKD. In nucleotides, the CDR3 is TGTGCCACCAGTAATAGCGGGAGGCTGGGATCCTACGAGCAGTACTTC. Its translation: CATSNSGRLGSYEQYF.

The chain recombines TRBV19 with TRBJ1-1; D is possibly TRBD1 (5 bases). Trimming cost V 5 bases and J 4 bases, with 20 bases left between them. Germline V CDR1 and CDR2: LNHDA, SQIVND (reference sequence). The length of the CDR3 is 16 residues. CDR3 protein: CASSPRFGPGGTEAFF. As DNA, the CDR3 is TGTGCCAGTAGTCCCCGTTTTGGACCCGGGGGCACTGAAGCTTTCTTT.

This rearrangement joins TRBV6-6 to TRBJ1-1; no clear D. This CDR3 comprises 15 residues. The germline V gene encodes CDR1 MNHNY and CDR2 SVGAGI (reference sequence). V gave up 0 bases and J gave up 1 base, with 9 bases separating them. The DNA for the CDR3 is TGTGCCAGCAGTTACTCGAGGCAAAAGAACACTGAAGCTTTCTTT. Its translation is CASSYSRQKNTEAFF.

The chain uses TRBV4-2 and TRBJ2-1; the match to TRBD2 covers 8 bases. CDR1 and CDR2 (germline): LGHNA, YNFKEQ. CDR3 size: 18 residues. V trimming: 0 bases; J trimming: 4 bases; junction bases outside the gene matches: 11. The CDR3 is CASSQDRGSGSRYNEQFF. The CDR3 DNA reads TGTGCCAGCAGCCAAGACCGGGGGAGCGGGAGTAGATACAATGAGCAGTTCTTC.

The rearrangement links TRBV7-9 to TRBJ2-3; D tentatively reads TRBD1 or TRBD2 (5 bases each). The V end lost 5 bases, the J end lost 0 bases, and 15 bases lay between the germline ends. Germline V lookup: CDR1 SEHNR, CDR2 FQNEAQ (reference sequence). There are 16 residues in the CDR3. The CDR3 protein is CASSPGQTSSTDTQYF. DNA for the CDR3: TGTGCCAGCAGCCCGGGGCAGACATCTAGCACAGATACGCAGTATTTT.

For the CDR3, the DNA is TGTGCCAGCAGCTTAGGCGGTTCGGCATCCGAGCAGTACTTC. Translation: CASSLGGSASEQYF. This chain connects TRBV7-9 to TRBJ2-7; D not certain. The germline CDR1 and CDR2 sequences are SEHNR and FQNEAQ (reference sequence). This CDR3 has 14 amino acids. V lost 1 base to trimming and J lost 6 bases, with 13 bases between them.

The gene calls are TRBV29-1 and TRBJ1-2; 9 bases fit TRBD1. The CDR3 extends over 12 amino acids. The V segment lost 5 bases and the J segment 7 bases; nucleotides outside the gene matches: 5. In germline, CDR1 is SQVTM, CDR2 ANQGSEA. The CDR3 region has the DNA TGCAGCGTTTGGACAGGGGAGGGTGGCTACACCTTC. Protein sequence: CSVWTGEGGYTF.

The gene calls are TRBV29-1 and TRBJ2-7; the match to TRBD1 covers 10 bases. V lost 5 bases, J lost 4 bases, and 8 bases stayed unmatched. The CDR3 sequence is 14 residues long. In germline, CDR1 is SQVTM, CDR2 ANQGSEA. The CDR3 nucleotides read TGCAGCGTTTATCCCGGACAGGGGGGATACGAGCAGTACTTC. Translated: CSVYPGQGGYEQYF.

The rearrangement uses TRBV9 and TRBJ2-1; a possible D gene is TRBD1 (5 bases). Trimming left V 4 bases short and J 2 bases short, with 13 bases between. The CDR3 sequence is 15 residues long. Germline V CDR1 and CDR2: SGDLS, YYNGEE. The CDR3 coding sequence is TGTGCCAGCAGCCTTGAAGGGGATCCCTACAATGAGCAGTTCTTC. Residues: CASSLEGDPYNEQFF. Variable domain in full (rest from reference TRBV9 and TRBJ2-1): DSGVTQTPKHLITATGQRVTLRCSPRSGDLSVYWYQQSLDQGLQFLIQYYNGEERAKGNILERFSAQQFPDLHSELNLSSLELGDSALYFCASSLEGDPYNEQFFGPGTRLTVL.

The chain is built from TRBV15 and TRBJ2-5; 7 bases are shared with TRBD1. The germline gives CDR1 LNHNV, CDR2 YYDKDF (reference sequence). V was pared by 2 bases and J by 3 bases, with 6 bases of the junction left unmatched. This CDR3 contains 15 residues. The CDR3: CATSRNRDSEETQYF. For the CDR3, the DNA is TGTGCCACCAGCAGAAACCGGGACAGCGAAGAGACCCAGTACTTC.

The V call is TRBV12-3 or TRBV12-4, the J call TRBJ1-1; D remains ambiguous. Trimming stripped 2 bases from V and 3 bases from J, with 4 bases between. The CDR3 spans 12 residues. CDR3 nucleotide sequence: TGTGCCAGCAGTTTAAGCTACACTGAAGCTTTCTTT. As protein: CASSLSYTEAFF.

The chain joins TRBV7-8 to TRBJ2-3; TRBD2 matches at 10 bases. The CDR3 runs 16 residues. Trimming took 3 bases from V and 3 from J; bases not matched to a gene: 6. Germline CDR1 SGHVS, CDR2 FQNEAQ. The CDR3 DNA is TGTGCCAGCAGCTTTGTCGGTAGCGGGGGGACAGATACGCAGTATTTT. Amino acids: CASSFVGSGGTDTQYF. Together with reference TRBV7-8 and TRBJ2-3, the CDR3 gives the full variable domain: GAGVSQSPRYKVAKRGQDVALRCDPISGHVSLFWYQQALGQGPEFLTYFQNEAQLDKSGLPSDRFFAERPEGSVSTLKIQRTQQEDSAVYLCASSFVGSGGTDTQYFGPGTRLTVL.